This T cell receptor beta chain was observed in a study of cytotoxic CD8 clonotypes in ibrutinib-treated CLL. Germline CDR1 MNHNS, CDR2 SASEGT. Trimming removed 3 bases at V and 5 bases at J, with 19 bases between. The CDR3 is 16 amino acids. The sequencing depth, 1 in 200,000 to 1 in 1 million T cells, was the target. The repertoire was sequenced with immunoSEQ multiplex PCR; TCRdb's copy has only in-frame clones and lacks some. The table lists around 50,000 clones, more than 55% of them singletons. Findings of the study overall: Upon ibrutinib response clonality rose, and upon progression it fell back toward baseline.

With regard to this clone: Its target is not known.

The sequencing here drew on PBMCs, taken after 24 months of ibrutinib treatment. The V gene is TRBV6-1, the J gene TRBJ1-2, with D tentatively TRBD1 (6 bases). This TCR came from a human donor with chronic lymphocytic leukemia. The CDR3 sequence is CASSEAGGPPGYGYTF. CDR3 in DNA: TGTGCCAGCAGTGAGGCCGGGGGCCCGCCGGGTTATGGCTACACCTTC.